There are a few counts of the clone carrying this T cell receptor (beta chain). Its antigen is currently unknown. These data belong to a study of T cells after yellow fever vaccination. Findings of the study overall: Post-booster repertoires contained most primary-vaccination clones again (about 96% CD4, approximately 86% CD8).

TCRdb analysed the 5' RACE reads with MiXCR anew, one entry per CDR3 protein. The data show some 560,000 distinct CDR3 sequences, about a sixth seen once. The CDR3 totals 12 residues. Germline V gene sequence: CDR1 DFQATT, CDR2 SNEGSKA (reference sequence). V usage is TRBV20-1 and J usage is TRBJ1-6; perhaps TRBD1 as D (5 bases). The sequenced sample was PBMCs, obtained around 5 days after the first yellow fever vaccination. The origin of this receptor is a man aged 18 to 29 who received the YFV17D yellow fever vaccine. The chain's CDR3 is CSEPMGRFTLHF. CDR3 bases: TGCAGCGAGCCCATGGGACGTTTCACCCTCCACTTT.